One sample yielded the 24 T cell receptor beta chains listed below, sequenced in a study of cytotoxic CD8 clonotypes in ibrutinib-treated CLL. The data were produced by immunoSEQ multiplex PCR, yet TCRdb's version contains in-frame clones alone and is incomplete. This table holds around 250,000 clones, around three quarters found once. The sample in question was PBMCs, obtained after 24 months of ibrutinib treatment. The receptors originated from a human donor with chronic lymphocytic leukemia.

The chain combines TRBV6-5 with TRBJ1-5; the match to TRBD1 covers 7 bases. The V gene's germline CDR1 is MNHEY and CDR2 SVGAGI. The V gene end was trimmed by 6 bases and the J gene end by 1 base; junction bases not matched to a gene: 6. The CDR3 runs 15 residues. This CDR3 reads CASRPQGWSNQPQHF. As DNA, the CDR3 is TGTGCCAGCAGACCACAGGGGTGGAGCAATCAGCCCCAGCATTTT.

The J gene is TRBJ1-2, the V gene TRBV11-2, with 11 bases fitting TRBD1. The J segment lost 7 bases and the V segment lost 2 bases, leaving 6 bases of the junction unmatched. CDR1 and CDR2 (germline): SGHAT, FQNNGV. CDR3 length: 15 amino acids. Here the CDR3 DNA reads TGTGCCAGCAGCTTAATCGGACAGGGGGCGCTTGGCTACACCTTC. This codes for CASSLIGQGALGYTF.

The V call is TRBV11-2, the J call TRBJ2-7; possible D gene TRBD2, 6 bases. The V end was cut by 3 bases, the J end by 2 bases, with 20 bases between. The germline CDR1 and CDR2 sequences are SGHAT and FQNNGV. The CDR3 covers 17 residues. The CDR3 DNA reads as TGTGCCAGCAGCTTCGGGGAGGTGGGGGTGTGGGCCTACGAGCAGTACTTC. As protein: CASSFGEVGVWAYEQYF.

The V call is TRBV5-1, the J call TRBJ1-2; 7 bases agree with TRBD1. Germline CDR1 reads SGHRS; CDR2 reads YFSETQ. The CDR3 extends over 15 amino acids. Trimming removed 0 bases from V and 3 bases from J; junction bases left unmatched: 5. The DNA for the CDR3 is TGCGCCAGCAGCTTGGACGGGACAGCTTACTATGGCTACACCTTC. Its translation: CASSLDGTAYYGYTF.

A remark on this clone: The junction differs from germline at one of its ends, possibly a read error. This chain links TRBV5-1 with TRBJ1-1, with a possible D match to TRBD1 (5 bases). Germline V gene data show CDR1 as SGHRS and CDR2 as YFSETQ. The CDR3 totals 14 residues. CDR3 sequence reads: CASTLSGSNTEAFF. The CDR3, as DNA: TGCGCCAGCACCTTGTCAGGGTCGAACACTGAAGCTTTCTTT.

The chain couples TRBV10-3 to TRBJ1-4; weak D call: TRBD1 (5 bases). The CDR3 length is 14 residues. Germline V gene data show CDR1 as ENHRY and CDR2 as SYGVKD. The ends were cut back, 6 bases at V and 6 bases at J, with 14 bases in the middle. The CDR3 nucleotides are TGTGCCATCAGCCACGGGACGGAGGATGAAAAACTGTTTTTT. Translating gives CAISHGTEDEKLFF.

This clone has more than one count but fewer than ten. The rearrangement joins TRBV4-3 to TRBJ2-7, with D possibly matching TRBD1 (5 bases). The germline CDR1 and CDR2 sequences are LGHNA and YSLEER. V lost 0 bases and J 3 bases, leaving 12 bases between the germline ends. The CDR3 runs 15 residues. The CDR3 nucleotides read TGCGCCAGCAGCCAAGATCTGGGCCAGGGCTACGAGCAGTACTTC. Amino acid sequence: CASSQDLGQGYEQYF.

This sequence joins TRBV7-2 and TRBJ1-2; D remains ambiguous. Trimming took 2 bases from V and 2 from J, leaving 9 bases between them. This CDR3 is 14 amino acids long. Germline-derived CDR1 and CDR2 are SGHTA and FQGNSA. The CDR3, as DNA: TGTGCCAGCAGCTTACCTGGCATGAACTATGGCTACACCTTC. Its translation is CASSLPGMNYGYTF.

This chain links TRBV27 with TRBJ2-7; 7 positions agree with TRBD2. With V trimmed by 8 bases and J by 5 bases, 9 bases remained unmatched. The germline V gene has CDR1 MNHEY and CDR2 SMNVEV (reference sequence). CDR3 length: 13 residues. The CDR3 is CASEGGSGNEQYF. For the CDR3, the DNA is TGTGCCAGCGAGGGCGGGAGTGGAAACGAGCAGTACTTC.

This clone turned up a few times. The rearrangement uses TRBV6-5 and TRBJ2-1; 7 bases fit TRBD2. The V and J ends lost 11 bases and 6 bases, in that order; junction bases with no gene match: 13. Germline lookup yields CDR1 MNHEY and CDR2 SVGAGI. The CDR3 sequence is 14 residues long. The DNA for the CDR3 is TGTGCCGCCCACCGGGACTATGATACCAATGAGCAGTTCTTC. It translates to CAAHRDYDTNEQFF.

The chain joins TRBV5-1 to TRBJ2-3, with 10 bases identical to TRBD2. This CDR3 is 16 amino acids long. Trimming removed 0 bases from V and 4 bases from J; junction bases left unmatched: 5. Germline values: CDR1 SGHRS, CDR2 YFSETQ. DNA for the CDR3: TGCGCCAGCAGCTTGGAAGCCCTAGCGGGAGCAGATACGCAGTATTTT. Its protein product is CASSLEALAGADTQYF. Drawing the rest from reference TRBV5-1 and TRBJ2-3, the complete variable domain is KAGVTQTPRYLIKTRGQQVTLSCSPISGHRSVSWYQQTPGQGLQFLFEYFSETQRNKGNFPGRFSGRQFSNSRSEMNVSTLELGDSALYLCASSLEALAGADTQYFGPGTRLTVL.

This clone appeared a few times. V usage is TRBV2 and J usage is TRBJ2-7; D unresolved. The germline V gene has CDR1 SNHLY and CDR2 FYNNEI. Deletions cut 4 bases from V and 1 base from J, with 5 bases between. CDR3 length: 12 amino acids. The CDR3 loop is CASSVLSYEQYF. DNA of the CDR3: TGTGCCAGCAGTGTCTTATCCTACGAGCAGTACTTC.

This clone was seen a few times. Other DNA sequences of this sample code for an identical CDR3. The chain has TRBV2 and TRBJ2-2; the D is unclear. V gave up 6 bases and J gave up 4 bases, with 3 bases separating them. Germline CDR1 is SNHLY and CDR2 is FYNNEI. The CDR3 consists of 11 residues. This CDR3 is CASSLTGELFF. CDR3 in DNA: TGTGCCAGCAGCCTCACCGGGGAGCTGTTTTTT.

This clone occurred a few times. V is TRBV11-2 and J is TRBJ2-2; no definite D call. The CDR3 consists of 15 residues. V lost 5 bases and J lost 0, with 10 bases in between. Germline lookup yields CDR1 SGHAT and CDR2 FQNNGV. CDR3 sequence reads: CASSLPGANTGELFF. As DNA, the CDR3 is TGTGCCAGCAGCCTCCCTGGGGCGAACACCGGGGAGCTGTTTTTT.

This chain joins TRBV21-1 and TRBJ1-1. TRBV21-1 is labeled a pseudogene. There are 8 residues in the CDR3. CDR3 in amino acids: CVWTEAFF. The CDR3 region has the DNA TGTGTCTGGACTGAAGCTTTCTTT.

The chain couples TRBV4-2 to TRBJ2-7; no definite D call. The V and J ends lost 1 base and 3 bases respectively, with 7 bases between them. Germline V CDR1 and CDR2: LGHNA, YNFKEQ. CDR3 length: 13 residues. The CDR3 is CASSQVGLYEQYF. The CDR3 DNA is TGTGCCAGCAGCCAAGTAGGCCTCTACGAGCAGTACTTC.

The genes are TRBV4-1 and TRBJ2-3; the D call may be TRBD1 or TRBD2 (6 bases each). The germline V gene has CDR1 MGHRA and CDR2 YSYEKL. There are 17 residues in the CDR3. V lost 3 bases to trimming and J lost 0 bases, with 16 bases between them. The CDR3 region has the DNA TGCGCCAGCAGCCAGGGGGCTAGCGTAACTAGCACAGATACGCAGTATTTT. It is translated as CASSQGASVTSTDTQYF.

This chain joins TRBV7-2 and TRBJ2-7, with 9 bases matching TRBD2. After removal of 2 bases from V and 4 bases from J, the junction contained 6 bases not matched to a gene. This CDR3 is 15 amino acids long. CDR1 is SGHTA and CDR2 is FQGNSA in the germline V gene. The CDR3 DNA is TGTGCCAGCAGCTTAACGGCGGGAGGGCAGTACGAGCAGTACTTC. It codes for CASSLTAGGQYEQYF.

In regard to this clone: Given a much more abundant clone one base away, this may be a read error. This rearrangement joins TRBV7-2 to TRBJ2-7; D not certain. The CDR3 sequence is 14 residues long. Germline assignment: CDR1 SGHTA and CDR2 FQGNSA. V lost 2 bases to trimming and J lost 2 bases, with 10 bases between them. The CDR3 DNA follows: TGTGCCAGCAGCTTAACGGGTACCACCTACGAGCAGTACTTC. It specifies CASSLTGTTYEQYF.

The CDR3 region is CASSYSGSSQPQHF. DNA of the CDR3: TGTGCCAGCAGTTACTCGGGCAGTAGTCAGCCCCAGCATTTT. The chain is built from TRBV6-5 and TRBJ1-5; D gene ambiguous. CDR3 length equals 14 residues. V lost 0 bases and J lost 6, with 9 bases in between. Looked up from germline, CDR1 is MNHEY and CDR2 is SVGAGI.

V is TRBV28 and J is TRBJ2-1; 10 nucleotides align to TRBD1. CDR3 size: 14 residues. V lost 4 bases to trimming and J lost 5 bases; unmatched junction nucleotides: 2. The germline V gene has CDR1 MDHEN and CDR2 SYDVKM. The CDR3 nucleotides read TGTGCCAGCAGTTGGACAGGGGGGGACAATGAGCAGTTCTTC. Encoded protein: CASSWTGGDNEQFF.

The genes are TRBV6-5 and TRBJ2-7; D is unresolved. V lost 1 base and J lost 5, with 15 bases in between. The CDR3 runs to 15 residues. CDR1 is MNHEY, CDR2 SVGAGI, per germline. The CDR3 region is CASSYWLGSDHEQYF. DNA of the CDR3: TGTGCCAGCAGTTACTGGCTGGGTTCGGATCACGAGCAGTACTTC.

Here the CDR3 reads CASSLGRTSGREETQYF. CDR3 in DNA: TGTGCCAGCAGCTTAGGCAGGACTAGCGGGAGAGAAGAGACCCAGTACTTC. The chain carries TRBV11-2 and TRBJ2-5; 13 bases line up with TRBD2. The ends lost 1 base at V and 3 bases at J; junction bases unmatched: 5. There are 17 residues in the CDR3. The V gene's germline CDR1 is SGHAT and CDR2 FQNNGV.

This clone was seen once. Other DNA sequences in the same sample also yield this CDR3. This rearrangement joins TRBV4-3 to TRBJ2-7, with TRBD1 matching over 8 bases. Germline loops: CDR1 LGHNA, CDR2 YSLEER. V was pared by 4 bases and J by 2 bases, with 4 bases of the junction left unmatched. The CDR3 covers 14 residues. The DNA for the CDR3 is TGCGCCAGCAGCCCAGGACAGGGAGCCTACGAGCAGTACTTC. Its protein product is CASSPGQGAYEQYF.